The clone carrying this TCR beta chain was seen many times. Its matching antigen is unknown. CDR1 is SGHTA and CDR2 is FQGNSA in the germline V gene. The CDR3 is made up of 14 amino acids. V was shortened by 1 base and J by 7 bases, with 13 bases between the two germline ends. The data originate from a study of Graves' ophthalmopathy and Graves' hyperthyroidism. Study findings and constraints: The model predicted ophthalmopathy progression with 70.59% sensitivity and around 72% specificity. Sensitivity reached 85% to 90% and specificity approximately 81% for a 13-signature model separating ophthalmopathy from stable hyperthyroidism.

Researchers took RNA transcripts and amplified TCR beta CDR3 regions from them. Following a first-round RT-PCR that used HTBI primers, a second-round multiplex PCR was carried out. TCRdb re-called the multiplex PCR reads with MiXCR, one entry per CDR3 protein. Here the sample spans about 640,000 distinct CDR3 sequences, about two fifths being singletons. Certain patients were not enrolled. These were patients with other autoimmune diseases, uncontrolled infections, pregnancy or lactation. The PBMCs had their origin in approximately 10 ml of fresh peripheral blood. This chain connects TRBV7-2 to TRBJ2-5; D remains ambiguous. The specimen sequenced was peripheral blood. This clonotype originated in an adult man with Graves' ophthalmopathy. Here the CDR3 DNA reads TGTGCCAGCAGCTTAGGACTGGGCGTTGGGACCCAGTACTTC. Its translation: CASSLGLGVGTQYF.